This TCR beta chain was obtained from a study of neoadjuvant anti-PD-1 for oral cavity cancer. CDR3 size: 15 residues. CDR1 is MGHRA and CDR2 is YSYEKL in the germline V gene. V lost 2 bases, J lost 5 bases, and 6 bases stayed unmatched. Time point here: after neoadjuvant nivolumab, at surgical resection. Generated by immunoSEQ multiplex PCR, the TCRdb table keeps only in-frame clones and is missing some. The sample yields 65,000 to 70,000 clones, roughly 90% seen once. The J gene is TRBJ2-3, the V gene TRBV4-1, with TRBD1 identical over 8 bases. This clonotype was obtained from a person aged 35-79 years with oral cavity squamous cell carcinoma. This sample comprised PBMCs, obtained after nivolumab (anti-PD-1) treatment. DNA of the CDR3: TGCGCCAGCAGCCAAACGGACAGGGAGGTAGATACGCAGTATTTT. This gives the protein CASSQTDREVDTQYF.